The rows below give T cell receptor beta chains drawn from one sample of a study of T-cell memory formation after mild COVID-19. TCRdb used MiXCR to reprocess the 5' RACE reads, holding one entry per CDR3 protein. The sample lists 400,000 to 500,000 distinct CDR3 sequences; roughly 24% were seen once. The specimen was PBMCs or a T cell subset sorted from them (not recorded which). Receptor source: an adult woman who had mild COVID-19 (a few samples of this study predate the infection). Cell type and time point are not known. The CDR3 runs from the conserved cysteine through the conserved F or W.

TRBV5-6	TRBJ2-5	CASSLEWEETQYF
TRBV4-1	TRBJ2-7	CASSQETGSPTYEQYF
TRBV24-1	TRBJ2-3	CATSDTSGSGTDTQYF
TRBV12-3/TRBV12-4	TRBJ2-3	CASSFGSDTQYF
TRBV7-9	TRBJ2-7	CASSLEGRRYEQYF
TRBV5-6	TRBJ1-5	CASSLAGTGVNQPQHF
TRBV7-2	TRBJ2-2	CASSLMLGGHTGELFF
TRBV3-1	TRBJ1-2	CASSQVRTPPTGYTF
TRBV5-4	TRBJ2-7	CASSPVSGSYSYEQYF
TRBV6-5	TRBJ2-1	CVTRTGGWSYNEQFF
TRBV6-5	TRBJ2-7	CASSPEGSRFYEQYF
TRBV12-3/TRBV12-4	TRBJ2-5	CASVTRGTSGSGQETQYF
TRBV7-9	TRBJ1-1	CASSLAAGGMAFF
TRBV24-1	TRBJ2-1	CATSDSRTGLFNEQFF
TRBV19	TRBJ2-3	CASSIEIFADTQYF
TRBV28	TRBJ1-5	CASKQGLRQPQHF
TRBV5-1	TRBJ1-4	CASSFSSATNEKLFF
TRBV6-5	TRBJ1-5	CASSGGSGNQPQHF
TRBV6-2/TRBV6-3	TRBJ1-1	CASSYVSLNTEAFF
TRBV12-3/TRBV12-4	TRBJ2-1	CASSATSGTYNEQFF
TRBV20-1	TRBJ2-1	CSASSLGLAGEQFF
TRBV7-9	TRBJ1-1	CASSQGANTEAFF
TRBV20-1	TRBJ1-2	CSGRDRWKNYGYTF
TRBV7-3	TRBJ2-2	CASSPGAGVETTGELFF
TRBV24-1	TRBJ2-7	CATSDPGTSDEQYF
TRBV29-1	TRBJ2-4	CSVGQGENIQYF
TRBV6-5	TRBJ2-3	CASSYTAGTYTDTQYF
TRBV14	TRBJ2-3	CASSQMPDTQYF
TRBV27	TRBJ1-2	CASSLKGQGLPYGYTF
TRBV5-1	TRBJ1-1	CASSSYRDDTEAFF
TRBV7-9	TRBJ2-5	CASSLTSQATQYF
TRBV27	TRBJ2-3	CATRITFGLSTDTQYF
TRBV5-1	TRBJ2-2	CASSLQGDLRGELFF
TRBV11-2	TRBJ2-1	CASSQAGGVAGGNEQFF
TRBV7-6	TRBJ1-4	CASSPTRRRRGEKLFF
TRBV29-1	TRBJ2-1	CSVVGGVGLNEQFF
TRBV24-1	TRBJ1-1	CATSEPQRGEGAFF
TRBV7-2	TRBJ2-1	CASSFLAGEQFF
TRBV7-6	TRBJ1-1	CASSLEGPSFNTEAFF
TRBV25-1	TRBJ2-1	CASSRQTDPNEQFF
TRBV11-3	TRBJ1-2	CASSSRGVDGYTF
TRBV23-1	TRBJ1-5	CASSRLGTGGPYSNQPQHF
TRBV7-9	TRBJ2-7	CASSVGLQYEQYF
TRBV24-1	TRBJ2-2	CATSDVNAGELFF
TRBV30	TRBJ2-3	CAWRGQGNTQYF
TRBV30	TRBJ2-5	CAWISSRETQYF
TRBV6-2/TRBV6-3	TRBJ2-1	CASSYVAGGWNEQFF
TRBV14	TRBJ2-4	CASSKGTGGTKNIQYF
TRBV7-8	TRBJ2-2	CASSRQGTNTGELFF
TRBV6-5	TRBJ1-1	CASSQPEGNTEAFF
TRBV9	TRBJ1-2	CASSYTGTGEGYTF
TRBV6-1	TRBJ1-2	CASSEARALGYTF
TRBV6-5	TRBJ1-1	CASSYSGRVTEAFF
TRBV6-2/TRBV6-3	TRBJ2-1	CASSEHQGFGYNEQFF